This T cell receptor (beta chain) was captured by sequencing in a study of blood T cell repertoires in COVID-19 (TCRdb year 2020). For context, the study as a whole: Samples covering the acute and convalescent phases of COVID-19 were provided by collaborators in the United States, Italy and Spain. The material from the prospective study consisted of cDNA or gDNA derived from T cells, B-cell-depleted T cells, or PBMCs. Subjects who had been exposed to COVID-19, were actively infected with it, or had recovered from it provided the deeply sampled blood TCRbeta repertoires that made up the dataset. A freely available public database, intended as a resource for researchers studying the immune response to SARS-CoV-2, is where the repertoires were released. The samples were drawn from the first 160 participants of the ongoing ImmuneRACE study and from under 1,500 subjects provided by 6 global collaborators. A de-identified subject ID, COVID-19 status, age in years and sex were almost always included in the sample metadata. Where available, HLA class I and class II types were taken from metadata supplied by the sample provider and were not determined by assay-based typing.

Note on this clone: The specificity of this receptor is unknown. No clone much larger than this one lies a single base away; base qualities are absent.

Study-wide conclusions, independent of this receptor: How much clinical and demographic metadata was included differed by source and by participant, and the metadata was provided uncurated.

The immunoSEQ Assay, a bias-controlled multiplex PCR, was used to amplify TCRbeta CDR3 regions from genomic DNA. The authors' pipeline ran thus. The number of nucleated cells in each sample was estimated from the amplification of reference gene primers within the assay. To quantify the absolute abundance of each unique TCRbeta CDR3 rearrangement, sequence reads were collapsed and filtered. For each sample, productive Simpson clonality was calculated as the square root of Simpson's diversity index across productive rearrangements. Here the immuneACCESS table is served through TCRdb, limited to in-frame sequences with V and J called. Missing clones are a known gap in these copies; in checked studies unresolved V genes cover under half, and the rest lacks a known reason. That table gives V, J and clone size, and the DNA gave D and trimming. Within this sample are approximately 230,000 clones, with 87% of them counted one time only. Roughly 6% of the sample is in the top ten clones.

V is cut back by 1 base and J by 5 bases, with 11 bases in the junction unmatched. From its cysteine to its phenylalanine, the CDR3 spans 17 amino acids. The kept DNA is CDR3 alone, 51 bases in frame from the first base. CDR1 LGHNA and CDR2 YSLEER are derived from the germline V gene. Enrolling through a virtual design, the prospective study's participants ranged in age from roughly 18 to 89 years and lived across around 25 United States geographic areas. In the prospective study, participants were assigned to cohorts based on the clinical history participants reported in a screening survey and a study questionnaire. Each participant in the prospective study had whole blood, serum and a nasopharyngeal or oropharyngeal swab collected by mobile phlebotomists. Prospective study participants could optionally give additional blood draws and questionnaires over an approximately 2-month period. Prospective study blood samples were shipped either frozen or at room temperature before DNA extraction.

Sequencing was performed on PBMCs or T cells enriched from blood (not recorded which). The receptor chain draws on TRBV4-3 and TRBJ2-5; TRBD1 lines up with 9 middle nucleotides. The clonotype was recovered from a woman in her 30s with acute COVID-19. The encoded CDR3 is CASSQVPPGQGYETQYF. The nucleotides read TGCGCCAGCAGCCAAGTCCCCCCGGGACAGGGATATGAGACCCAGTACTTC.